Below, 6 T cell receptor beta chains from the same sample are listed, as sequenced in a study of shared T cell receptors in the human thymus. Some clones are missing from TCRdb's copy, which holds only in-frame ones; the method was immunoSEQ multiplex PCR. The sample holds some 640,000 clones, around 87% seen once. This sample also belongs to another study, concerning human thymus T cells.

Sequences were obtained from thymocytes. Receptors originate from a boy under two years old with a congenital heart defect.

The DNA of the CDR3 is TGTGCCAGCAGCTTGGACCAGACATTTATCTATGGCTACACCTTC. This sequence encodes CASSLDQTFIYGYTF. The V call is TRBV5-5, the J call TRBJ1-2; no firm D call. The germline V and J ends were trimmed by 0 bases and 4 bases, with 13 bases remaining between them. The CDR3 sequence is 15 residues long. Per the germline V gene, CDR1 is SGHKS and CDR2 is YYEKEE (reference sequence).

This chain uses TRBV12-5 with TRBJ1-1, with D possibly being TRBD1 (6 bases). The CDR3 covers 18 residues. The V end lost 0 bases, the J end lost 4 bases, and 21 bases lay between the germline ends. Germline CDR1 reads LGHNT; CDR2 reads FRNRAP. The CDR3 nucleotides are TGTGCTAGTGGTTTGGTAAGGGACACCTCTCCCCTCGGCACTGAAGCTTTCTTT. Protein: CASGLVRDTSPLGTEAFF. The full variable domain, rest sourced from reference TRBV12-5 and TRBJ1-1, is DARVTQTPRHKVTEMGQEVTMRCQPILGHNTVFWYRQTMMQGLELLAYFRNRAPLDDSGMPKDRFSAEMPDATLATLKIQPSEPRDSAVYFCASGLVRDTSPLGTEAFFGQGTRLTVV.

This chain joins TRBV7-9 and TRBJ2-1; 9 bases are a match to TRBD1. CDR1 is SEHNR and CDR2 is FQNEAQ in the germline V gene (reference sequence). The CDR3 runs to 18 residues. V lost 0 bases and J lost 3; bases outside the gene matches: 9. CDR3 sequence reads: CASSLALRTGEVYNEQFF. CDR3 DNA: TGTGCCAGCAGCTTAGCTCTTAGGACAGGGGAGGTCTACAATGAGCAGTTCTTC. Variable domain in full (rest from reference TRBV7-9 and TRBJ2-1): DTGVSQNPRHKITKRGQNVTFRCDPISEHNRLYWYRQTLGQGPEFLTYFQNEAQLEKSRLLSDRFSAERPKGSFSTLEIQRTEQGDSAMYLCASSLALRTGEVYNEQFFGPGTRLTVL.

V and J are TRBV11-2 and TRBJ2-7, with 8 bases fitting TRBD2. Germline-derived CDR1 and CDR2 are SGHAT and FQNNGV. The V and J ends lost 2 bases and 4 bases, in that order; junction bases with no gene match: 10. The CDR3 loop spans 16 amino acids. The CDR3 DNA is TGTGCCAGCAGCTTATCGAAGGGACTAGAGAGTTACGAGCAGTACTTC. Residues: CASSLSKGLESYEQYF.

This chain uses TRBV7-9 with TRBJ2-4; TRBD1 might be the D (6 bases). V gave up 5 bases and J gave up 4 bases, with 15 bases separating them. The CDR3 sequence is 15 residues long. CDR1 is SEHNR, CDR2 FQNEAQ, per germline (reference sequence). The CDR3 DNA is TGTGCCAGCAGCCTACAGGACAGAGGAAAAAACATTCAGTACTTC. This translates into CASSLQDRGKNIQYF.

J is TRBJ2-1 and V is TRBV28; 14 positions match TRBD2. The junction had 12 bases not matched to a gene; V was cut back by 5 bases and J by 0 bases. Germline CDR1 and CDR2: MDHEN and SYDVKM. This CDR3 is built from 20 residues. This CDR3 is CASSPRRLAGGLSSYNEQFF. In DNA, the CDR3 is TGTGCCAGCAGTCCACGCCGACTAGCGGGGGGGCTCAGCTCCTACAATGAGCAGTTCTTC.